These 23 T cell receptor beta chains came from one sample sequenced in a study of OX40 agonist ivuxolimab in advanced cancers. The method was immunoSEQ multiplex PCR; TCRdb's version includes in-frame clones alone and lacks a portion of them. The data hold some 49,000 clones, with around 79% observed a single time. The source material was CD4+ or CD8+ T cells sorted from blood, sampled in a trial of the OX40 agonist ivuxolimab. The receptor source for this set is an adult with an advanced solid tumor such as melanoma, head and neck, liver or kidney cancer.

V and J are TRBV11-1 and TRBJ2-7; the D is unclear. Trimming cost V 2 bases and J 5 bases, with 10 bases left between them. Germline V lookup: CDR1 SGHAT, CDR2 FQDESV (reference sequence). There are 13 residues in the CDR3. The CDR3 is CASSLRVEDEQYF. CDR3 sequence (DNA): TGTGCCAGCAGCTTAAGGGTGGAAGACGAGCAGTACTTC.

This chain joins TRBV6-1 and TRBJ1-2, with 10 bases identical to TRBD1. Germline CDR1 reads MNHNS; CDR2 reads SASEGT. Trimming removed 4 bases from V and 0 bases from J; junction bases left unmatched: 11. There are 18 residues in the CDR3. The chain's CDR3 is CASSAPRDRGTANYGYTF. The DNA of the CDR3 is TGTGCCAGCAGTGCACCCCGGGACAGGGGTACTGCTAACTATGGCTACACCTTC.

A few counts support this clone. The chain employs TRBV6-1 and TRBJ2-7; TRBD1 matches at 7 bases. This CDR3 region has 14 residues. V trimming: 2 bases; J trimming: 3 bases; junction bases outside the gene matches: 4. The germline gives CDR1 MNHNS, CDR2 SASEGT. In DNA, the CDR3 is TGTGCCAGCAGTGAAAAGAGACAGGGCTACGAGCAGTACTTC. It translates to CASSEKRQGYEQYF.

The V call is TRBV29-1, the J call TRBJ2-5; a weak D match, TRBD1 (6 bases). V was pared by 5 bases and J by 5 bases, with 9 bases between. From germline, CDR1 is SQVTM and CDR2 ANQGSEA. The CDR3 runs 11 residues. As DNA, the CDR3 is TGCAGCGTTTACAGGGTTGAGACCCAGTACTTC. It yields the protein CSVYRVETQYF.

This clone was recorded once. Here the CDR3 DNA reads TGTGCCAGCTCACCAGCAGCGGGAGCTGGTAATGAGCAGTTCTTC. This sequence encodes CASSPAAGAGNEQFF. This chain joins TRBV18 and TRBJ2-1, with TRBD2 matching 8 bases. V gave up 2 bases and J gave up 7 bases; unmatched junction bases: 7. Germline CDR1 is KGHSH and CDR2 is LQKENI. This CDR3 spans 15 amino acids.

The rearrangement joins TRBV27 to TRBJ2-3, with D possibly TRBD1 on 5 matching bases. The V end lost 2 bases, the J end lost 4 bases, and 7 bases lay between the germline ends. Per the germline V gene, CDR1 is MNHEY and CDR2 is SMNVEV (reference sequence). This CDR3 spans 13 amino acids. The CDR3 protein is CASSLGAPDTQYF. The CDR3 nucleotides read TGTGCCAGCAGTTTAGGGGCCCCAGATACGCAGTATTTT.

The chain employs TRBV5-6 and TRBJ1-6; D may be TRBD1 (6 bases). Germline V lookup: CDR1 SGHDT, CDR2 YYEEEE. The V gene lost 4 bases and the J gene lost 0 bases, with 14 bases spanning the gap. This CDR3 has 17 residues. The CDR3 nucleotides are TGTGCCAGCAGCGGACCCACAGGGAGCTCCTATAATTCACCCCTCCACTTT. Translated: CASSGPTGSSYNSPLHF.

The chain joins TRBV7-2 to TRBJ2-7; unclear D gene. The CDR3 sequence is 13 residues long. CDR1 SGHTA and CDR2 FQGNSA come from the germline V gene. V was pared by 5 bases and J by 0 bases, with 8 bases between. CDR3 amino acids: CASSHPGSYEQYF. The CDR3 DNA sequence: TGTGCCAGCAGCCATCCAGGCTCCTACGAGCAGTACTTC.

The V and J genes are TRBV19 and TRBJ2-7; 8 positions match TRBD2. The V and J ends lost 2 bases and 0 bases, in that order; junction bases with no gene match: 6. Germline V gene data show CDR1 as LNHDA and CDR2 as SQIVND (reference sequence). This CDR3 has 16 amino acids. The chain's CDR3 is CASSISQAGASYEQYF. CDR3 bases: TGTGCCAGTAGTATATCCCAAGCGGGGGCCTCCTACGAGCAGTACTTC.

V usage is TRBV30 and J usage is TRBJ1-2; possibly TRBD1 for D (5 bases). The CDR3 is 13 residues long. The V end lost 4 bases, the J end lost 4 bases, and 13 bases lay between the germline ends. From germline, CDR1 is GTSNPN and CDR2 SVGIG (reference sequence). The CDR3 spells CAWKRGGGYGYTF. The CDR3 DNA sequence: TGTGCCTGGAAGAGGGGTGGAGGCTATGGCTACACCTTC.

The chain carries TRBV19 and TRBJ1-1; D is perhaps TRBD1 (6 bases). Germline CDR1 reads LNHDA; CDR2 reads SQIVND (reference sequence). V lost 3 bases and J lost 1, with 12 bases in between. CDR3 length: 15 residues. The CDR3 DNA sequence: TGTGCCAGTAGTATCCAGGGGTATGCGAACACTGAAGCTTTCTTT. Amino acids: CASSIQGYANTEAFF. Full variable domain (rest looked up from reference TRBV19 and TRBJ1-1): DGGITQSPKYLFRKEGQNVTLSCEQNLNHDAMYWYRQDPGQGLRLIYYSQIVNDFQKGDIAEGYSVSREKKESFPLTVTSAQKNPTAFYLCASSIQGYANTEAFFGQGTRLTVV.

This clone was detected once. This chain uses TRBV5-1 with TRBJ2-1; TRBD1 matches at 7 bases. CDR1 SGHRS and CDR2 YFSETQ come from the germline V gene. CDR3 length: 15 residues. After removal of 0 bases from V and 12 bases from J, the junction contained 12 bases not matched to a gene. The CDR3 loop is CASSLEQRQGGRQFF. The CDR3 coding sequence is TGCGCCAGCAGCTTGGAACAACGACAGGGCGGCAGGCAGTTCTTC.

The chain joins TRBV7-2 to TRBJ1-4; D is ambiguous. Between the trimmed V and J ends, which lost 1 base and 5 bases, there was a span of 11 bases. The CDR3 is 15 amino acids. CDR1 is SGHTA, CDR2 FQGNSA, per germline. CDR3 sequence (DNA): TGTGCCAGCAGCTTAGAACCCTTGCCCAATGAAAAACTGTTTTTT. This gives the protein CASSLEPLPNEKLFF. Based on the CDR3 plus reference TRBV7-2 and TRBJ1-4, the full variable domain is GAGVSQSPSNKVTEKGKDVELRCDPISGHTALYWYRQSLGQGLEFLIYFQGNSAPDKSGLPSDRFSAERTGGSVSTLTIQRTQQEDSAVYLCASSLEPLPNEKLFFGSGTQLSVL.

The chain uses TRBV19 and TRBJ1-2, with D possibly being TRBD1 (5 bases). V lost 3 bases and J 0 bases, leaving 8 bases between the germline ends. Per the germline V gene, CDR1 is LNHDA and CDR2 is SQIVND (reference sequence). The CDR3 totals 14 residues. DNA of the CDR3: TGTGCCAGTAGTATGGTAGGGGCTAACTATGGCTACACCTTC. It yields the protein CASSMVGANYGYTF. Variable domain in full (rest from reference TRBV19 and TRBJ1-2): DGGITQSPKYLFRKEGQNVTLSCEQNLNHDAMYWYRQDPGQGLRLIYYSQIVNDFQKGDIAEGYSVSREKKESFPLTVTSAQKNPTAFYLCASSMVGANYGYTFGSGTRLTVV.

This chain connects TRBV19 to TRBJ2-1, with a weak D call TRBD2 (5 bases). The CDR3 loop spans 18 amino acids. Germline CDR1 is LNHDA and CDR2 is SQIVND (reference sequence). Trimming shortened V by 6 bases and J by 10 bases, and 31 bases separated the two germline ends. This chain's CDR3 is CASSRSPKRMGRLGEQFF. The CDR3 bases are TGTGCCAGTAGCCGGTCTCCTAAGCGGATGGGTCGGTTGGGCGAGCAGTTCTTC.

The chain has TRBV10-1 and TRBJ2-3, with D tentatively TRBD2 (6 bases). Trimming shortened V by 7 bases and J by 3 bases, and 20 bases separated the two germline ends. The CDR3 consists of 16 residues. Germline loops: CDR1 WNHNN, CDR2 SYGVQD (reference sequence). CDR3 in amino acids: CASTPRDFRLTDTQYF. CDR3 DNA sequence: TGCGCCAGCACACCCCGGGACTTCAGGCTTACAGATACGCAGTATTTT.

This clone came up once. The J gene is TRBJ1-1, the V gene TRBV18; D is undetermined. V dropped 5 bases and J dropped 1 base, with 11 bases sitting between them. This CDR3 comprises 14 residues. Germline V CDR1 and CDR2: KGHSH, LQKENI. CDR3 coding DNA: TGTGCCAGCTCAGTCGGGTTACCGAACACTGAAGCTTTCTTT. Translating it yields CASSVGLPNTEAFF.

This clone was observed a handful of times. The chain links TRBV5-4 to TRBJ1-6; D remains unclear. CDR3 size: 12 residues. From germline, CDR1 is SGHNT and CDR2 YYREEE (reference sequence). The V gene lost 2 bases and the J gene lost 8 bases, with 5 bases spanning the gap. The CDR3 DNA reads TGTGCCAGCAGCTTAAGGGATTCACCCCTCCACTTT. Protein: CASSLRDSPLHF.

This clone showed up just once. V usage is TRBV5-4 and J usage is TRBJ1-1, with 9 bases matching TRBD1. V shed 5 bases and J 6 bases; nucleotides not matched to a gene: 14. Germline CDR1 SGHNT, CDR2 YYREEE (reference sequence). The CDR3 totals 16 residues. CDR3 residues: CASRPEQGARLAEAFF. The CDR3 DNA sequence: TGTGCCAGCAGGCCCGAACAGGGGGCGCGTTTGGCTGAAGCTTTCTTT.

The chain's CDR3 is CASSQVWGLSTDTQYF. CDR3 DNA: TGCGCCAGCAGCCAAGTGTGGGGACTCAGCACAGATACGCAGTATTTT. This chain links TRBV4-3 with TRBJ2-3; a weak D match, TRBD2 (6 bases). V lost 1 base to trimming and J lost 0 bases, with 11 bases between them. Germline V CDR1 and CDR2: LGHNA, YSLEER. The CDR3 contains 16 residues.

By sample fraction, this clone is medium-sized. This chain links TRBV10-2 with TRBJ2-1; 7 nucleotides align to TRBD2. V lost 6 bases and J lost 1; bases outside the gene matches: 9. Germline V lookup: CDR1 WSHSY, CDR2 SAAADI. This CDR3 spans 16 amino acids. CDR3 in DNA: TGCGCCAGCAGGGGCCTAGCGGATATATCCTACAATGAGCAGTTCTTC. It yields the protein CASRGLADISYNEQFF.

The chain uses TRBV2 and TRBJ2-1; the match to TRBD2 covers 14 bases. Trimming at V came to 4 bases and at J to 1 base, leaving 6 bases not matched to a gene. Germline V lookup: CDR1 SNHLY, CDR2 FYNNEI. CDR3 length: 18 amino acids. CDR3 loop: CASSGRLAGGKSYNEQFF. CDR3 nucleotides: TGTGCCAGCAGTGGCCGACTAGCGGGAGGGAAATCCTACAATGAGCAGTTCTTC.

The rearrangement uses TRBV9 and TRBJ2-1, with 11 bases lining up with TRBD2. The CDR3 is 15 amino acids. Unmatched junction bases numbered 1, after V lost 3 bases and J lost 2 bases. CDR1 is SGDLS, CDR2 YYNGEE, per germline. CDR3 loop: CASSETSGTYNEQFF. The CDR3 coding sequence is TGTGCCAGCAGCGAGACTAGCGGGACCTACAATGAGCAGTTCTTC.